Following are 27 T cell receptor beta chains from one sample sequenced in a study of blood T cell repertoires in COVID-19. Repertoires were generated with immunoSEQ multiplex PCR, while TCRdb's copy carries only in-frame clones and drops some. The table shows 83,000 or so clones, with roughly four fifths occurring only once. The material sequenced was peripheral blood. The receptor source for this set is a human donor in a cohort sampled during active COVID-19.

This clone was recorded a few times. This chain connects TRBV7-8 to TRBJ2-1; maybe TRBD2 (6 bases). V lost 5 bases to trimming and J lost 12 bases, with 26 bases between them. This CDR3 contains 16 residues. Germline CDR1 SGHVS, CDR2 FQNEAQ. Here the CDR3 reads CASSPTTIPGVIGQFF. The CDR3 coding sequence is TGTGCCAGCAGCCCTACCACCATCCCGGGGGTTATAGGGCAGTTCTTC.

This chain links TRBV2 with TRBJ1-2, with D possibly matching TRBD1 (6 bases). Germline V CDR1 and CDR2: SNHLY, FYNNEI. The CDR3 contains 15 residues. Trimming took off 6 bases at V and 0 bases at J, with 14 bases between the two ends. CDR3 residues: CASRPDRTTNYGYTF. In DNA, the CDR3 is TGTGCCAGCAGACCCGACAGGACGACTAACTATGGCTACACCTTC.

The chain is built from TRBV19 and TRBJ1-2; a weak D match, TRBD1 (6 bases). This CDR3 has 13 amino acids. Germline V gives CDR1 LNHDA, CDR2 SQIVND (reference sequence). Trimming left V 6 bases short and J 5 bases short, with 13 bases between. CDR3 residues: CASRFRQGYGYTF. Written as DNA, the CDR3 is TGTGCCAGTAGGTTCCGCCAGGGGTATGGCTACACCTTC.

The chain links TRBV28 to TRBJ1-2; D is unresolved. The CDR3 extends over 12 amino acids. Trimming left V 5 bases short and J 5 bases short, with 9 bases between. CDR1 is MDHEN, CDR2 SYDVKM, per germline. CDR3 in DNA: TGTGCCAGCAGTCGGACTGGATATGGCTACACCTTC. Residues: CASSRTGYGYTF.

The table lists this clone with a count of one. CDR3 nucleotide sequence: TGTGCCAGTAGTATCAACAGTTACAATGAGCAGTTCTTC. This encodes CASSINSYNEQFF. This chain connects TRBV19 to TRBJ2-1; D is undetermined. The CDR3 totals 13 residues. Germline CDR1 reads LNHDA; CDR2 reads SQIVND (reference sequence). Trimming took 3 bases from V and 4 from J, leaving 7 bases between them.

V and J are TRBV2 and TRBJ2-7; perhaps TRBD1 as D (6 bases). The CDR3 totals 11 residues. Germline CDR1 SNHLY, CDR2 FYNNEI. V was shortened by 6 bases and J by 7 bases, with 10 bases between the two germline ends. The CDR3 is CASRGAGEQYF. The CDR3 DNA sequence: TGTGCCAGCAGGGGGGCAGGGGAGCAGTACTTC.

The V gene is TRBV19, the J gene TRBJ1-4; D is unclear. The CDR3 runs to 16 residues. Germline V CDR1 and CDR2: LNHDA, SQIVND (reference sequence). V lost 7 bases and J lost 7, with 22 bases in between. CDR3 in amino acids: CASKSPRDGFGEKLFF. The CDR3 nucleotides read TGTGCCAGTAAGAGTCCGAGGGATGGGTTCGGTGAAAAACTGTTTTTT.

V usage is TRBV7-9 and J usage is TRBJ2-7; weak D call: TRBD1 (6 bases). This CDR3 comprises 15 residues. In germline, CDR1 is SEHNR, CDR2 FQNEAQ (reference sequence). V shed 5 bases and J shed 2 bases, with 16 bases lying between them. The CDR3 sequence is CASSPGAVITYEQYF. CDR3 DNA: TGTGCCAGCAGCCCAGGGGCGGTGATTACCTACGAGCAGTACTTC. Variable domain in full (rest from reference TRBV7-9 and TRBJ2-7): DTGVSQNPRHKITKRGQNVTFRCDPISEHNRLYWYRQTLGQGPEFLTYFQNEAQLEKSRLLSDRFSAERPKGSFSTLEIQRTEQGDSAMYLCASSPGAVITYEQYFGPGTRLTVT.

V and J are TRBV7-9 and TRBJ2-7, with TRBD1 as a possible D gene (7 bases). This CDR3 has 17 residues. Germline-derived CDR1 and CDR2 are SEHNR and FQNEAQ (reference sequence). V lost 5 bases and J 1 base, leaving 21 bases between the germline ends. CDR3 bases: TGTGCCAGCAGCCTACACCCGGCGGGGACAGAGTCCTACGAGCAGTACTTC. It specifies CASSLHPAGTESYEQYF.

This clone was counted between two and nine times. The chain employs TRBV5-1 and TRBJ2-2; a weak D match, TRBD2 (5 bases). Trimming took 0 bases from V and 0 from J, leaving 12 bases between them. CDR1 SGHRS and CDR2 YFSETQ come from the germline V gene. This CDR3 has 17 amino acids. The CDR3 DNA reads TGCGCCAGCAGCTTGGGTGGGAGTAACGCGAACACCGGGGAGCTGTTTTTT. This sequence encodes CASSLGGSNANTGELFF.

V usage is TRBV7-6 and J usage is TRBJ2-2, with D possibly TRBD2 on 6 matching bases. The V gene's germline CDR1 is SGHVS and CDR2 FNYEAQ. This CDR3 spans 15 amino acids. V was shortened by 4 bases and J by 6 bases, with 15 bases between the two germline ends. The CDR3 sequence is CASSSSGVRSGELFF. In DNA form, the CDR3 reads TGTGCCAGCAGCTCCTCGGGGGTGAGGTCCGGGGAGCTGTTTTTT.

This chain connects TRBV7-2 to TRBJ2-5, with TRBD2 matching 15 bases. With V trimmed by 5 bases and J by 1 base, 5 bases remained unmatched. Germline CDR1 SGHTA, CDR2 FQGNSA. The CDR3 is 17 amino acids. As DNA, the CDR3 is TGTGCCAGCAGCAAGGGACTAGCGGGGGGCCTCCAAGAGACCCAGTACTTC. Translated, it gives CASSKGLAGGLQETQYF.

The J gene is TRBJ1-4, the V gene TRBV2; perhaps TRBD1 as D (5 bases). CDR3 length equals 14 residues. In germline, CDR1 is SNHLY, CDR2 FYNNEI. V shed 3 bases and J shed 3 bases, with 8 bases lying between them. CDR3 residues: CASSEGPSNEKLFF. The CDR3 nucleotides are TGTGCCAGCAGTGAGGGGCCTTCTAATGAAAAACTGTTTTTT.

The chain is built from TRBV19 and TRBJ1-5, with 9 bases identical to TRBD1. This CDR3 spans 16 amino acids. CDR1 is LNHDA and CDR2 is SQIVND in the germline V gene (reference sequence). The V and J ends lost 2 bases and 1 base, in that order; junction bases with no gene match: 3. The CDR3 sequence: CASSIYRGLSNQPQHF. CDR3 DNA sequence: TGTGCCAGTAGTATATACAGGGGGCTGAGCAATCAGCCCCAGCATTTT. Variable domain in full (rest from reference TRBV19 and TRBJ1-5): DGGITQSPKYLFRKEGQNVTLSCEQNLNHDAMYWYRQDPGQGLRLIYYSQIVNDFQKGDIAEGYSVSREKKESFPLTVTSAQKNPTAFYLCASSIYRGLSNQPQHFGDGTRLSIL.

With regard to this clone: Additional DNA sequences in this sample encode the identical CDR3. The chain carries TRBV5-1 and TRBJ2-5; D unclear. The CDR3 sequence is 13 residues long. Looked up from germline, CDR1 is SGHRS and CDR2 is YFSETQ. With 0 bases removed from V and 3 bases from J, the gap between germline ends came to 6 bases. CDR3 residues: CASSLGAEETQYF. Here the CDR3 DNA reads TGCGCCAGCAGCTTGGGGGCCGAAGAGACCCAGTACTTC.

This chain uses TRBV6-4 with TRBJ2-5; perhaps TRBD2 as D (6 bases). Trimming took 2 bases from V and 5 from J, leaving 12 bases between them. This CDR3 comprises 14 residues. The germline CDR1 and CDR2 sequences are MRHNA and SNTAGT. The CDR3: CASSDGGGEETQYF. CDR3 bases: TGTGCCAGCAGTGACGGAGGCGGGGAGGAGACCCAGTACTTC.

At least ten counts were recorded for this clone. The V call is TRBV7-9, the J call TRBJ2-7, with TRBD2 identical over 8 bases. Germline V gene data show CDR1 as SEHNR and CDR2 as FQNEAQ (reference sequence). CDR3 length equals 15 residues. V shed 5 bases, J shed 1 base, and the junction held 7 bases outside the gene matches. CDR3 sequence: CASSHSGAASYEQYF. In DNA, the CDR3 is TGTGCCAGCAGCCATAGCGGGGCGGCTTCCTACGAGCAGTACTTC.

This clone was counted a few times. The chain has TRBV27 and TRBJ1-5, with D possibly being TRBD1 (5 bases). CDR1 is MNHEY and CDR2 is SMNVEV in the germline V gene (reference sequence). The CDR3 length is 14 residues. Between the trimmed V and J ends, which lost 5 bases and 0 bases, there was a span of 8 bases. The CDR3 DNA reads as TGTGCCAGCAGTCGGACACATAGCAATCAGCCCCAGCATTTT. Its translation: CASSRTHSNQPQHF.

The chain uses TRBV12-3 or TRBV12-4 and TRBJ2-5; no firm D call. Trimming cost V 4 bases and J 1 base, with 7 bases left between them. The CDR3 runs to 13 residues. CDR3 residues: CASSYGAQETQYF. CDR3 nucleotide sequence: TGTGCCAGCAGTTACGGTGCCCAAGAGACCCAGTACTTC.

The V gene is TRBV7-2, the J gene TRBJ1-4; the D gene is possibly TRBD1 (5 bases). The CDR3 length is 14 residues. Between the trimmed V and J ends, which lost 1 base and 8 bases, there was a span of 11 bases. From germline, CDR1 is SGHTA and CDR2 FQGNSA. CDR3 sequence: CASSLVGAGEKLFF. CDR3 DNA: TGTGCCAGCAGCTTAGTAGGGGCAGGGGAAAAACTGTTTTTT.

V usage is TRBV10-3 and J usage is TRBJ1-5, with a tentative D call TRBD1 (5 bases). Trimming shortened V by 0 bases and J by 0 bases, and 12 bases separated the two germline ends. The CDR3 has 17 amino acids. Germline V CDR1 and CDR2: ENHRY, SYGVKD. CDR3 nucleotides: TGTGCCATCAGTGAGTCGGGGGGGGGAGTTAGCAATCAGCCCCAGCATTTT. Amino acids: CAISESGGGVSNQPQHF.

Only one count was recorded for this clone. The chain has TRBV5-1 and TRBJ1-1, with a tentative D call TRBD1 (6 bases). This CDR3 spans 15 amino acids. Germline CDR1 reads SGHRS; CDR2 reads YFSETQ. V was pared by 3 bases and J by 0 bases, with 12 bases between. Here the CDR3 reads CASSWDKTLNTEAFF. CDR3 in DNA: TGCGCCAGCAGCTGGGACAAGACCTTGAACACTGAAGCTTTCTTT.

The chain recombines TRBV7-6 with TRBJ2-5; D might be TRBD2 (5 bases). The CDR3 is 13 amino acids. The ends were cut back, 3 bases at V and 5 bases at J, with 10 bases in the middle. Germline loops: CDR1 SGHVS, CDR2 FNYEAQ. CDR3 in amino acids: CASSFGRGETQYF. In DNA form, the CDR3 reads TGTGCCAGCAGCTTTGGGCGAGGGGAGACCCAGTACTTC.

V usage is TRBV5-1 and J usage is TRBJ2-5, with 10 bases fitting TRBD2. Unmatched junction bases numbered 6, after V lost 2 bases and J lost 2 bases. The CDR3 loop spans 16 amino acids. Per the germline V gene, CDR1 is SGHRS and CDR2 is YFSETQ. The CDR3 protein is CASSLSGGAPQETQYF. The CDR3 coding sequence is TGCGCCAGCAGCTTAAGCGGGGGGGCCCCACAAGAGACCCAGTACTTC.

V and J are TRBV5-1 and TRBJ1-1; D is undetermined. V lost 4 bases and J lost 2, with 15 bases in between. From germline, CDR1 is SGHRS and CDR2 YFSETQ. The CDR3 extends over 15 amino acids. In DNA form, the CDR3 reads TGCGCCAGCAGCACGGACTCGCGGGCAAACACTGAAGCTTTCTTT. Its protein is CASSTDSRANTEAFF. Complete variable domain (other parts from reference TRBV5-1 and TRBJ1-1): KAGVTQTPRYLIKTRGQQVTLSCSPISGHRSVSWYQQTPGQGLQFLFEYFSETQRNKGNFPGRFSGRQFSNSRSEMNVSTLELGDSALYLCASSTDSRANTEAFFGQGTRLTVV.

The chain employs TRBV12-5 and TRBJ2-3; 8 positions match TRBD2. The length of the CDR3 is 15 residues. Germline assignment: CDR1 LGHNT and CDR2 FRNRAP. After removal of 6 bases from V and 4 bases from J, the junction contained 9 bases not matched to a gene. CDR3 region: CASGSGTSRPDTQYF. The CDR3 nucleotides are TGTGCTAGTGGCTCCGGGACTAGTCGCCCAGATACGCAGTATTTT.

The genes are TRBV28 and TRBJ2-3, with 7 bases fitting TRBD2. The germline gives CDR1 MDHEN, CDR2 SYDVKM. This CDR3 spans 14 amino acids. Germline trimming cut 6 bases from V and 4 bases from J; bases unmatched to any gene: 7. The CDR3 sequence: CASRTTTSADTQYF. CDR3 nucleotide sequence: TGTGCCAGCAGGACTACCACTAGCGCAGATACGCAGTATTTT.